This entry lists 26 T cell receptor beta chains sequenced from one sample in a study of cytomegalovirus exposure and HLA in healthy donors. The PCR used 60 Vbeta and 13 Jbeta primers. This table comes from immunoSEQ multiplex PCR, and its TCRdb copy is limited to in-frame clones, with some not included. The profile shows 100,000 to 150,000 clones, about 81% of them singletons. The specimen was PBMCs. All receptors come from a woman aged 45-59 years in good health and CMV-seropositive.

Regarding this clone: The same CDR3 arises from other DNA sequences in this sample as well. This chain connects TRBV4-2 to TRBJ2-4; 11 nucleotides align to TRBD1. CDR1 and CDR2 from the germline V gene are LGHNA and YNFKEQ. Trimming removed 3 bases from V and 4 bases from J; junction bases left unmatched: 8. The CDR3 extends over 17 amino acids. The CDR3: CASSQGQGVEGKNIQYF. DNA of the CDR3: TGTGCCAGCAGCCAGGGACAGGGGGTAGAGGGTAAAAACATTCAGTACTTC.

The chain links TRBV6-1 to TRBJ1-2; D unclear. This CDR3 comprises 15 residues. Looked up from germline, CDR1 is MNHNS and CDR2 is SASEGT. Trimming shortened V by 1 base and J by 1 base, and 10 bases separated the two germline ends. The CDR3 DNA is TGTGCCAGCAGTGAAGTGGTGCGATTTAACTATGGCTACACCTTC. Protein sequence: CASSEVVRFNYGYTF.

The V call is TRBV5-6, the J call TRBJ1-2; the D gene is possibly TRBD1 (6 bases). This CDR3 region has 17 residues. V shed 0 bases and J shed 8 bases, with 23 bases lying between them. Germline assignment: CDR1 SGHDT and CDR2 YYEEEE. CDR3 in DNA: TGTGCCAGCAGCTTGGATCTTCGGACAGCCCTCTCCAGGGGCTACACCTTC. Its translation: CASSLDLRTALSRGYTF. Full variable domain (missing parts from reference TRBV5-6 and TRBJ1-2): DAGVTQSPTHLIKTRGQQVTLRCSPKSGHDTVSWYQQALGQGPQFIFQYYEEEERQRGNFPDRFSGHQFPNYSSELNVNALLLGDSALYLCASSLDLRTALSRGYTFGSGTRLTVV.

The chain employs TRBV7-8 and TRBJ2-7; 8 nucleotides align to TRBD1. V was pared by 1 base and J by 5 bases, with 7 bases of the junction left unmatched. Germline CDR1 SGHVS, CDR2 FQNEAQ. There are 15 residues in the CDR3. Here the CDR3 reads CASSLGAGGWDEQYF. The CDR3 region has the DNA TGTGCCAGCAGCTTAGGGGCAGGGGGCTGGGACGAGCAGTACTTC.

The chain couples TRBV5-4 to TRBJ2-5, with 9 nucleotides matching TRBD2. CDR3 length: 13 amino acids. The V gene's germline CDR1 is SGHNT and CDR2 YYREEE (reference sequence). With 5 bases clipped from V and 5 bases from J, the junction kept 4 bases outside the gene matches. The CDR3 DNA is TGTGCCAGCAGTCCGGCGGGGGGGGAGACCCAGTACTTC. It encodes CASSPAGGETQYF.

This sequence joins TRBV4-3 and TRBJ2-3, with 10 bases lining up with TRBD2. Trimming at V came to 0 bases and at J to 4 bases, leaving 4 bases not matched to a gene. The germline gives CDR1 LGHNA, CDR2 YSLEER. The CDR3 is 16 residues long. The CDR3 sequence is CASSQEASGGADTQYF. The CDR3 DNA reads TGCGCCAGCAGCCAAGAGGCTAGCGGGGGTGCAGATACGCAGTATTTT.

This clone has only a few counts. CDR3 bases: TGTGCCAGCTTACCATTACCCGGACTCAAGAACACCGGGGAGCTGTTTTTT. This gives the protein CASLPLPGLKNTGELFF. This rearrangement joins TRBV7-8 to TRBJ2-2; weak D call: TRBD2 (5 bases). This CDR3 spans 17 amino acids. Germline V gene lookup returns CDR1 SGHVS and CDR2 FQNEAQ. V was clipped by 8 bases and J by 1 base, with 20 bases between them. The full variable domain, its missing parts supplied by reference TRBV7-8 and TRBJ2-2, is GAGVSQSPRYKVAKRGQDVALRCDPISGHVSLFWYQQALGQGPEFLTYFQNEAQLDKSGLPSDRFFAERPEGSVSTLKIQRTQQEDSAVYLCASLPLPGLKNTGELFFGEGSRLTVL.

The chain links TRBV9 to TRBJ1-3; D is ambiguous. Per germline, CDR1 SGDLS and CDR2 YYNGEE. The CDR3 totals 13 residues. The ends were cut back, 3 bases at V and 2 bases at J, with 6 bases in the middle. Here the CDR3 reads CASSAQAGNTIYF. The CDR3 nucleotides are TGTGCCAGCAGCGCTCAGGCTGGAAACACCATATATTTT.

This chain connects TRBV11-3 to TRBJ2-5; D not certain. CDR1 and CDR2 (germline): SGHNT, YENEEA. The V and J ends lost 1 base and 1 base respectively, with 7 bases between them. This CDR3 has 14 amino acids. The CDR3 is CASSLATGQETQYF. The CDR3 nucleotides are TGTGCCAGCAGCTTAGCGACGGGCCAAGAGACCCAGTACTTC. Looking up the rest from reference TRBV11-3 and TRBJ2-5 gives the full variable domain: EAGVVQSPRYKIIEKKQPVAFWCNPISGHNTLYWYLQNLGQGPELLIRYENEEAVDDSQLPKDRFSAERLKGVDSTLKIQPAELGDSAVYLCASSLATGQETQYFGPGTRLLVL.

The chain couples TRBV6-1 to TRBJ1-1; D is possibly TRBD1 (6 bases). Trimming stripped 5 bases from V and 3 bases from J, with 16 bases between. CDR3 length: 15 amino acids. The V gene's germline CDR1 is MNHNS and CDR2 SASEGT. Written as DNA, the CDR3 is TGTGCCAGCAGTTCTGGACAGCCCGGAGACACTGAAGCTTTCTTT. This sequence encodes CASSSGQPGDTEAFF.

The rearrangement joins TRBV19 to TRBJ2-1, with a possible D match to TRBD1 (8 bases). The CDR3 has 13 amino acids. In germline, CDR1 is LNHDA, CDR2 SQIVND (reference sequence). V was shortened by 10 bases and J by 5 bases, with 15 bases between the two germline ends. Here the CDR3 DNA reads TGTGCCACCTGGACAGGGAGGGACAATGAGCAGTTCTTC. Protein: CATWTGRDNEQFF.

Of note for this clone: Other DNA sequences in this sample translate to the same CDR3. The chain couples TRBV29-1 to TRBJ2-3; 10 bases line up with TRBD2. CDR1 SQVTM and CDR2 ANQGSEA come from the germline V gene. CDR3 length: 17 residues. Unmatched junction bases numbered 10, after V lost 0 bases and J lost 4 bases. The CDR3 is CSVEDPASGSRADTQYF. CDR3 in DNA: TGCAGCGTTGAAGATCCTGCTAGCGGGAGTCGGGCAGATACGCAGTATTTT.

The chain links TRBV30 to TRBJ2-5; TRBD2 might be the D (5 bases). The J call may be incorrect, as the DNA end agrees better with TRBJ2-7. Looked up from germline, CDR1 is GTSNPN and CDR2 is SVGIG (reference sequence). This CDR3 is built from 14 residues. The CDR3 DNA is TGTGCCTGGAGTCCTGGGAGTGGGCCCTACGAGCAGTACTTC. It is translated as CAWSPGSGPYEQYF.

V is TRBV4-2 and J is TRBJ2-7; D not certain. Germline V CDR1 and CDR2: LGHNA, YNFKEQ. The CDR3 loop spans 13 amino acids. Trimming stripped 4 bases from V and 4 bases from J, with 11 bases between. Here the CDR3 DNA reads TGTGCCAGCAGCCGGAGTGAGGCGTACGAGCAGTACTTC. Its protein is CASSRSEAYEQYF.

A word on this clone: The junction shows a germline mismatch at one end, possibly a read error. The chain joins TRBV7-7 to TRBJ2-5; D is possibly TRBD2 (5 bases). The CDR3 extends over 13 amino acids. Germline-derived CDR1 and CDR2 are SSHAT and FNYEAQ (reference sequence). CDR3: CASSLSSPETQYF. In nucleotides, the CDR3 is TGTGCTAGCAGCTTATCTAGCCCGGAGACCCAGTACTTC.

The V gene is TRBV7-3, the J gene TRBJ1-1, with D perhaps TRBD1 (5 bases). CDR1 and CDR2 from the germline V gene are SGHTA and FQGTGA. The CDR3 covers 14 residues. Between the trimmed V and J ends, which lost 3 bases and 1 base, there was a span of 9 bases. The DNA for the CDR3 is TGTGCCAGCAGCTTGTGGGGCCGGAACACTGAAGCTTTCTTT. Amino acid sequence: CASSLWGRNTEAFF. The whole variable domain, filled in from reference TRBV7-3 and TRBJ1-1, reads GAGVSQTPSNKVTEKGKYVELRCDPISGHTALYWYRQSLGQGPEFLIYFQGTGAADDSGLPNDRFFAVRPEGSVSTLKIQRTERGDSAVYLCASSLWGRNTEAFFGQGTRLTVV.

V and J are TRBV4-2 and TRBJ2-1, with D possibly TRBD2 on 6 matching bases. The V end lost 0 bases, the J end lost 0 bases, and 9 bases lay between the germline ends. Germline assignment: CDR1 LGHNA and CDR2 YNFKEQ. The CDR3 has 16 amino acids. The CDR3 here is CASSQERGRSYNEQFF. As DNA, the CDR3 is TGTGCCAGCAGCCAAGAGCGGGGCCGCTCCTACAATGAGCAGTTCTTC.

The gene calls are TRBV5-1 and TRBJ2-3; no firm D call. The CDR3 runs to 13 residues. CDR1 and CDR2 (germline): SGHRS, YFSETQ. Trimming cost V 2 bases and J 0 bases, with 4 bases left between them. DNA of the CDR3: TGCGCCAGCAGCTTAATAAGCACAGATACGCAGTATTTT. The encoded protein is CASSLISTDTQYF. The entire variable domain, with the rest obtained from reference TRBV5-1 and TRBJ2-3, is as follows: KAGVTQTPRYLIKTRGQQVTLSCSPISGHRSVSWYQQTPGQGLQFLFEYFSETQRNKGNFPGRFSGRQFSNSRSEMNVSTLELGDSALYLCASSLISTDTQYFGPGTRLTVL.

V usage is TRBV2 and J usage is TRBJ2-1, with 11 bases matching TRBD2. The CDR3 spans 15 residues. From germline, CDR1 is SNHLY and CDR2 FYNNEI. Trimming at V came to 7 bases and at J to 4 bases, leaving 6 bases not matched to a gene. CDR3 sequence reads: CASNPRTSGYNEQFF. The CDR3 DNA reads TGTGCCAGCAATCCCCGGACTAGCGGGTACAATGAGCAGTTCTTC.

The CDR3 sequence is CASSNQGGAVSNQPQHF. The CDR3 DNA reads TGTGCCAGTAGTAACCAGGGCGGGGCGGTTAGCAATCAGCCCCAGCATTTT. This rearrangement joins TRBV19 to TRBJ1-5, with a weak D call TRBD1 (5 bases). Trimming stripped 4 bases from V and 0 bases from J, with 16 bases between. Germline V CDR1 and CDR2: LNHDA, SQIVND (reference sequence). The CDR3 length is 17 residues.

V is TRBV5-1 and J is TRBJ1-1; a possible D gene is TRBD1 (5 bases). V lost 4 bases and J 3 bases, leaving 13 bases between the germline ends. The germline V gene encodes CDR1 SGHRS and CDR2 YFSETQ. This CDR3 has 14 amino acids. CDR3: CASSQFRAHTEAFF. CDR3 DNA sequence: TGCGCCAGCAGCCAATTCAGGGCGCACACTGAAGCTTTCTTT.

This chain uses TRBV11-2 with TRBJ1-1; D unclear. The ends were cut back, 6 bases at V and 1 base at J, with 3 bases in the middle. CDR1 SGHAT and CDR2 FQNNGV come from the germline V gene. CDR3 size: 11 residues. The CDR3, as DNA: TGTGCCAGCAGTAAGAACACTGAAGCTTTCTTT. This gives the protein CASSKNTEAFF. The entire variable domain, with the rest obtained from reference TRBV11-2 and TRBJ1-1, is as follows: EAGVAQSPRYKIIEKRQSVAFWCNPISGHATLYWYQQILGQGPKLLIQFQNNGVVDDSQLPKDRFSAERLKGVDSTLKIQPAKLEDSAVYLCASSKNTEAFFGQGTRLTVV.

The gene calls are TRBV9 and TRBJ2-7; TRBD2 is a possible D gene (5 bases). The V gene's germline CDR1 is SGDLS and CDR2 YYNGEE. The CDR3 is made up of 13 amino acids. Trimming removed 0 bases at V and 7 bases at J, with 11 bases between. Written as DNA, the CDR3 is TGTGCCAGCAGCGTAGCGGTTTCGGGGGAGCAGTACTTC. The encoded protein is CASSVAVSGEQYF. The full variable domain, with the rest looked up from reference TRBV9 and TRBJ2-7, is DSGVTQTPKHLITATGQRVTLRCSPRSGDLSVYWYQQSLDQGLQFLIQYYNGEERAKGNILERFSAQQFPDLHSELNLSSLELGDSALYFCASSVAVSGEQYFGPGTRLTVT.

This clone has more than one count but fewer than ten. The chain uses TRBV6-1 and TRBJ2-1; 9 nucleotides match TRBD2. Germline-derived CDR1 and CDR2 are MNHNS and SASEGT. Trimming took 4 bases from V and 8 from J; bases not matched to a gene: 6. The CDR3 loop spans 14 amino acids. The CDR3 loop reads CASSVSGGRDEQFF. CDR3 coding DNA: TGTGCCAGCAGTGTTAGCGGGGGTAGGGATGAGCAGTTCTTC.

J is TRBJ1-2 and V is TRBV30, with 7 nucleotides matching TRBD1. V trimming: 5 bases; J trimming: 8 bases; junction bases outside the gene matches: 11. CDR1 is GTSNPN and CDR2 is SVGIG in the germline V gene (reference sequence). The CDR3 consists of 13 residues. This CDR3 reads CAWGDRSRRGYTF. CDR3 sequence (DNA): TGTGCCTGGGGGGACAGATCCCGTCGGGGCTACACCTTC.

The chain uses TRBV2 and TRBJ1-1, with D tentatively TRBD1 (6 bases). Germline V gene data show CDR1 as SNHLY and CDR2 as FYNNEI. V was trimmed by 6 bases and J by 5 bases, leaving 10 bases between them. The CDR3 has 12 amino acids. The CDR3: CASSLRGTEAFF. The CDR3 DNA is TGTGCCAGCAGCCTCAGGGGAACTGAAGCTTTCTTT.